Listed below are T cell receptor beta chains from one sample, sequenced in a study of regulatory T cells in long-lasting Graves disease. One entry per CDR3 protein results from TCRdb running MiXCR on the multiplex PCR reads. This table has approximately 400,000 distinct CDR3 sequences, about 16% appearing once. This sample was also put to use in a study of T cells in Graves' hyperthyroidism and ophthalmopathy.

The sequenced sample was peripheral blood mononuclear cells (PBMCs), obtained at new diagnosis, from a patient treated with antithyroid drugs. Receptors were obtained from a woman aged 25 to 39 with Graves disease. Each CDR3 is given with its conserved first and last residue. D genes are given only for firm matches. Clone size is not always given. Where it is, it says once, few, many or a class for expanded clones.

CDR3 protein: CSARPLGKGGDTQYF
CDR3 DNA: TGCAGTGCTAGACCCCTAGGAAAAGGGGGGGATACGCAGTATTTT
clone size: many
J gene: TRBJ2-3
V gene: TRBV20-1
D gene: .

CDR3 protein: CSAREGGYTF
CDR3 DNA: TGCAGTGCTAGAGAAGGAGGCTACACCTTC
clone size: once
J gene: TRBJ1-2
V gene: TRBV20-1
D gene: .

CDR3 protein: CSATSGRVSDTQYF
CDR3 DNA: TGCAGTGCGACTAGCGGGAGGGTATCAGATACGCAGTATTTT
clone size: .
J gene: TRBJ2-3
V gene: TRBV20-1
D gene: TRBD2

CDR3 protein: CASSFGTSGSLYEQYF
CDR3 DNA: TGTGCCAGCAGTTTCGGGACTAGCGGGAGTCTGTACGAGCAGTACTTC
clone size: many
J gene: TRBJ2-7
V gene: TRBV12-3/TRBV12-4
D gene: TRBD2

CDR3 protein: CASSLGGSRSYEQCF
CDR3 DNA: TGTGCCAGCAGCTTAGGCGGGAGTAGGTCCTACGAGCAGTGCTTC
clone size: few
J gene: TRBJ2-7
V gene: TRBV7-9
D gene: TRBD2

CDR3 protein: CASSNYGLAGEGETQYF
CDR3 DNA: TGCGCCAGCAGCAACTATGGACTAGCGGGAGAGGGGGAGACCCAGTACTTC
clone size: many
J gene: TRBJ2-5
V gene: TRBV5-1
D gene: TRBD2

CDR3 protein: CASRRQGVTGELFF
CDR3 DNA: TGTGCCAGCAGGAGACAGGGTGTCACCGGGGAGCTGTTTTTT
clone size: many
J gene: TRBJ2-2
V gene: TRBV3-1
D gene: TRBD1

CDR3 protein: CASSEITRDTQYF
CDR3 DNA: TGTGCCAGCAGTGAAATTACGCGAGATACGCAGTATTTT
clone size: many
J gene: TRBJ2-3
V gene: TRBV6-1
D gene: .

CDR3 protein: CASSVDRGISPLHF
CDR3 DNA: TGTGCCAGCAGTGTCGACAGGGGCATTTCACCCCTCCACTTT
clone size: .
J gene: TRBJ1-6
V gene: TRBV6-1
D gene: TRBD1

CDR3 protein: CAITHHSGSSYNEQFF
CDR3 DNA: TGTGCCATCACCCATCATAGCGGGAGCTCCTACAATGAGCAGTTCTTC
clone size: .
J gene: TRBJ2-1
V gene: TRBV10-3
D gene: TRBD2

CDR3 protein: CASSIFGNPNYGYTF
CDR3 DNA: TGTGCCAGTAGTATATTTGGCAATCCTAACTATGGCTACACCTTC
clone size: many
J gene: TRBJ1-2
V gene: TRBV19
D gene: .

CDR3 protein: CASSITLAVNNEQFF
CDR3 DNA: TGTGCCAGCAGCATAACACTAGCGGTAAACAATGAGCAGTTCTTC
clone size: .
J gene: TRBJ2-1
V gene: TRBV6-1
D gene: TRBD2

CDR3 protein: CSARRGIYEQYF
CDR3 DNA: TGCAGTGCTAGAAGGGGGATCTACGAGCAGTACTTC
clone size: many
J gene: TRBJ2-7
V gene: TRBV20-1
D gene: .

CDR3 protein: CASSQTPASGRGNEQFF
CDR3 DNA: TGTGCCAGCAGCCAAACTCCGGCTAGCGGGAGGGGCAATGAGCAGTTCTTC
clone size: many
J gene: TRBJ2-1
V gene: TRBV28
D gene: TRBD2

CDR3 protein: CASSPGDRADTGELFF
CDR3 DNA: TGCGCCAGCAGCCCGGGGGACAGGGCGGACACCGGGGAGCTGTTTTTT
clone size: few
J gene: TRBJ2-2
V gene: TRBV5-1
D gene: TRBD1

CDR3 protein: CATSSGSEYNEQFF
CDR3 DNA: TGTGCCACCAGCAGCGGGTCTGAGTACAATGAGCAGTTCTTC
clone size: many
J gene: TRBJ2-1
V gene: TRBV15
D gene: .

CDR3 protein: CASSRQGSGYTF
CDR3 DNA: TGTGCCAGCAGTCGACAGGGTTCTGGCTACACCTTC
clone size: many
J gene: TRBJ1-2
V gene: TRBV12-3/TRBV12-4
D gene: TRBD1

CDR3 protein: CASQQRSQETQYF
CDR3 DNA: TGTGCCAGCCAACAGAGATCCCAAGAGACCCAGTACTTC
clone size: few
J gene: TRBJ2-5
V gene: TRBV19
D gene: .

CDR3 protein: CASSERARGDRNIQYF
CDR3 DNA: TGTGCCAGCAGTGAAAGGGCTCGAGGGGATAGAAACATTCAGTACTTC
clone size: many
J gene: TRBJ2-4
V gene: TRBV2
D gene: .

CDR3 protein: CASSVGGSGNQPQHF
CDR3 DNA: TGTGCCAGCAGCGTAGGTGGGTCGGGTAATCAGCCCCAGCATTTT
clone size: many
J gene: TRBJ1-5
V gene: TRBV9
D gene: .

CDR3 protein: CASSRAVLPVSGANVLTF
CDR3 DNA: TGTGCCAGCTCACGAGCAGTCTTACCTGTCTCTGGGGCCAACGTCCTGACTTTC
clone size: few
J gene: TRBJ2-6
V gene: TRBV18
D gene: .

CDR3 protein: CASSLVPGTGAASLAKNIQYF
CDR3 DNA: TGTGCCAGCAGCTTAGTCCCCGGGACAGGGGCGGCCTCGTTAGCCAAAAACATTCAGTACTTC
clone size: few
J gene: TRBJ2-4
V gene: TRBV11-3
D gene: TRBD1

CDR3 protein: CASSELPGAYEQYF
CDR3 DNA: TGTGCCAGCAGCGAACTACCGGGTGCCTACGAGCAGTACTTC
clone size: few
J gene: TRBJ2-7
V gene: TRBV6-4
D gene: .

CDR3 protein: CASSLGGALAGEAQFF
CDR3 DNA: TGTGCCAGCAGCTTAGGGGGGGCCCTAGCGGGAGAGGCCCAGTTCTTC
clone size: many
J gene: TRBJ2-1
V gene: TRBV7-6
D gene: TRBD2

CDR3 protein: CASSLGTDKEYF
CDR3 DNA: TGTGCCAGCAGTCTAGGGACAGATAAGGAGTACTTC
clone size: .
J gene: TRBJ2-7
V gene: TRBV12-3/TRBV12-4
D gene: TRBD1

CDR3 protein: CSARKVTSSYNEQFF
CDR3 DNA: TGCAGTGCTAGGAAAGTGACGAGCTCCTACAATGAGCAGTTCTTC
clone size: .
J gene: TRBJ2-1
V gene: TRBV20-1
D gene: .

CDR3 protein: CASNDNGSNTGELFF
CDR3 DNA: TGTGCCAGCAATGATAATGGGTCGAACACCGGGGAGCTGTTTTTT
clone size: .
J gene: TRBJ2-2
V gene: TRBV9
D gene: .